There are many counts of the clone carrying this T cell receptor (beta chain). Its target is not known. The data derive from a study of T cells in Graves' hyperthyroidism and ophthalmopathy. Study observations and caveats: Patients with ophthalmopathy were separated from those with stable hyperthyroidism by a 13 V-J model. Most thyroid clonotypes expanded above 0.001 appeared in blood too. Ophthalmopathy, as predicted by the model, came a median about seven months after the prediction.

Amplification yielded TCR beta CDR3 regions, with RNA transcripts as the source. With the HTBI primer set, the TCR CDR3 went through a first round of RT-PCR. Via MiXCR, TCRdb re-called the multiplex PCR reads, giving one row per CDR3 protein. The repertoire consists of 490,000 or so distinct CDR3 sequences, with about 45% occurring once and the leading ten covering 44%. Per the germline V gene, CDR1 is SGDLS and CDR2 is YYNGEE. The CDR3 runs 13 residues. Trimming took 2 bases from V and 9 from J, leaving 15 bases between them. This chain uses TRBV9 with TRBJ2-7, with D tentatively TRBD2 (6 bases). The source material was peripheral blood or thyroid tissue (not recorded which). The sequence was collected from an adult woman with Graves' disease, either hyperthyroidism or ophthalmopathy (not recorded which). CDR3 sequence (DNA): TGTGCCAGCAGCGTTAGCGGACGGGAGCGGCAGTACTTC. It is translated as CASSVSGRERQYF.